A single sample gave rise to the 12 T cell receptor beta chains below, sequenced in a study of cytomegalovirus exposure and HLA in healthy donors (dated by TCRdb to 2015 to 2018). The library was obtained by the immunoSEQ multiplex PCR assay. The multiplex PCR relied on a mix of 60 forward primers for TCR Vbeta segments and 13 reverse primers for TCR Jbeta segments. Drawn from immuneACCESS, this table holds only the in-frame rearrangements with V and J called that TCRdb kept. Clones are partly lost; checked studies trace under half to an unresolved V gene and leave the rest unexplained. The sample table shows about 130,000 clones, and more than 15% are seen once. The ten top clones hold 2.9% of the sample. Sequenced material: PBMCs. These receptors were obtained from a female donor in good health and CMV-seropositive.

The chain is built from TRBV5-1 and TRBJ2-3; the match to TRBD2 covers 13 bases. The CDR3 loop spans 15 amino acids. The ends lost 6 bases at V and 7 bases at J; junction bases unmatched: 8. Germline V gene sequence: CDR1 SGHRS, CDR2 YFSETQ. CDR3 sequence: CASTRTSGGAHTQYF. For the CDR3, the DNA is TGCGCCAGCACCAGGACTAGCGGGGGTGCACATACGCAGTATTTT.

There are a few counts of this clone. This chain uses TRBV4-3 with TRBJ2-3; 9 bases are a match to TRBD2. CDR1 is LGHNA, CDR2 YSLEER, per germline. The CDR3 extends over 16 amino acids. Unmatched junction bases numbered 2, after V lost 0 bases and J lost 1 base. The CDR3 here is CASSQEVAGGTDTQYF. The CDR3, as DNA: TGCGCCAGCAGCCAAGAAGTAGCGGGGGGCACAGATACGCAGTATTTT.

This clone has just a few counts. The chain recombines TRBV2 with TRBJ1-5, with TRBD1 as a possible D gene (5 bases). V lost 2 bases and J lost 6, with 8 bases in between. This CDR3 spans 13 amino acids. Germline-derived CDR1 and CDR2 are SNHLY and FYNNEI. CDR3 sequence (DNA): TGTGCCAGCAGTGAAATCAGGGTTCAGCCCCAGCATTTT. It encodes CASSEIRVQPQHF. Variable domain in full (rest from reference TRBV2 and TRBJ1-5): EPEVTQTPSHQVTQMGQEVILRCVPISNHLYFYWYRQILGQKVEFLVSFYNNEISEKSEIFDDQFSVERPDGSNFTLKIRSTKLEDSAMYFCASSEIRVQPQHFGDGTRLSIL.

This clone has a handful of counts. This rearrangement joins TRBV5-1 to TRBJ2-1; TRBD2 matches 14 bases. Germline V lookup: CDR1 SGHRS, CDR2 YFSETQ. CDR3 length: 16 residues. With 4 bases clipped from V and 4 bases from J, the junction kept 4 bases outside the gene matches. CDR3 DNA sequence: TGCGCCAGCAGCGCAAGGACTAGCGGGAGGTACAATGAGCAGTTCTTC. Translation gives CASSARTSGRYNEQFF. Filled out from reference TRBV5-1 and TRBJ2-1, the complete variable domain reads KAGVTQTPRYLIKTRGQQVTLSCSPISGHRSVSWYQQTPGQGLQFLFEYFSETQRNKGNFPGRFSGRQFSNSRSEMNVSTLELGDSALYLCASSARTSGRYNEQFFGPGTRLTVL.

This clone was found a few times. The rearrangement joins TRBV30 to TRBJ2-1; D possibly corresponds to TRBD2 (5 bases). Germline CDR1 GTSNPN, CDR2 SVGIG (reference sequence). V lost 3 bases and J 7 bases, leaving 16 bases between the germline ends. The CDR3 has 14 amino acids. The CDR3 region is CAWRTKVTGNEQFF. DNA for the CDR3: TGTGCCTGGAGGACAAAAGTAACGGGGAATGAGCAGTTCTTC.

The gene calls are TRBV14 and TRBJ2-2; D gene ambiguous. V was cut by 1 base and J by 4 bases, with 13 bases left in between. CDR1 SGHDN and CDR2 FVKESK come from the germline V gene. The CDR3 sequence is 16 residues long. DNA for the CDR3: TGTGCCAGCAGCCAAGTTGTATGGCAGGTCACCGGGGAGCTGTTTTTT. It encodes CASSQVVWQVTGELFF. Full variable domain (rest looked up from reference TRBV14 and TRBJ2-2): EAGVTQFPSHSVIEKGQTVTLRCDPISGHDNLYWYRRVMGKEIKFLLHFVKESKQDESGMPNNRFLAERTGGTYSTLKVQPAELEDSGVYFCASSQVVWQVTGELFFGEGSRLTVL.

This clone was observed a handful of times. The chain uses TRBV4-3 and TRBJ1-2; no clear D gene. The CDR3 is 14 residues long. Germline CDR1 reads LGHNA; CDR2 reads YSLEER. Trimming left V 2 bases short and J 4 bases short, with 11 bases between. CDR3 residues: CASSQSLAGYGYTF. In DNA form, the CDR3 reads TGCGCCAGCAGCCAATCCCTGGCGGGCTATGGCTACACCTTC.

In its sample, this clone was seen a few times. The J gene is TRBJ2-7, the V gene TRBV5-6; 10 nucleotides line up with TRBD2. V trimming: 0 bases; J trimming: 3 bases; junction bases outside the gene matches: 6. Germline CDR1 is SGHDT and CDR2 is YYEEEE. The CDR3 is made up of 16 amino acids. CDR3 in DNA: TGTGCCAGCAGCTTGGGGCCTAGCGGGAGAGGCTACGAGCAGTACTTC. It specifies CASSLGPSGRGYEQYF.

This clone was found a few times. CDR3 loop: CASSKSGGASGELFF. The CDR3 bases are TGTGCCAGTAGTAAAAGCGGGGGGGCTTCCGGGGAGCTGTTTTTT. This chain joins TRBV19 and TRBJ2-2; 10 nucleotides align to TRBD2. The V and J ends lost 4 bases and 6 bases, in that order; junction bases with no gene match: 5. This CDR3 contains 15 residues. Germline V gene data show CDR1 as LNHDA and CDR2 as SQIVND (reference sequence).

This clone came up a few times. The J gene is TRBJ2-5, the V gene TRBV27; 12 bases are shared with TRBD2. The end of the DNA aligns better with TRBJ2-7, so the J call may be wrong. Germline V gene lookup returns CDR1 MNHEY and CDR2 SMNVEV (reference sequence). The CDR3 contains 15 residues. The CDR3 sequence: CASSYRTSGKVEQYF. The CDR3 DNA reads TGTGCCAGCAGTTACCGGACTAGCGGGAAGGTCGAGCAGTACTTC.

The chain couples TRBV10-3 to TRBJ1-1; TRBD1 matches at 7 bases. The CDR3 totals 13 residues. V was pared by 8 bases and J by 6 bases, with 9 bases of the junction left unmatched. Germline-derived CDR1 and CDR2 are ENHRY and SYGVKD. CDR3 protein: CAIGQDSESEAFF. CDR3 DNA: TGTGCCATCGGACAGGATTCTGAATCTGAAGCTTTCTTT.

This clone was counted a few times. Other DNA variants within this sample encode the same CDR3. The genes are TRBV30 and TRBJ2-5; 8 positions agree with TRBD2. This CDR3 spans 12 amino acids. Per the germline V gene, CDR1 is GTSNPN and CDR2 is SVGIG (reference sequence). V dropped 4 bases and J dropped 2; count of bases not matched to a gene: 0. CDR3 sequence: CAWTSGQETQYF. The CDR3 bases are TGTGCCTGGACTAGCGGGCAAGAGACCCAGTACTTC.